The 8 T cell receptor beta chains below were found in one sample sequenced in a study of post-analysis software for immune sequencing data. Every TCR beta cDNA library bore unique molecular identifiers. TCRdb reprocessed the PCR reads via MiXCR and lists one record per CDR3 protein. The data show 750,000 to 950,000 distinct CDR3 sequences, around 50% seen once. For these receptors, no antigen is known. Study-wide points: Elevated frequency relative to controls characterized about 5 TRBV segments in patients, TRBV5-6, TRBV5-1 and TRBV20-1 among them.

Input material: blood. The source of these receptors is a girl aged 5 to 17 with multiple sclerosis.

This clonotype has more than one count but fewer than ten. Germline and junction disagree at one end, which may indicate a read error. The rearrangement joins TRBV5-4 to TRBJ2-1; 8 bases fit TRBD1. The CDR3 spans 17 residues. CDR1 SGHNT and CDR2 YYREEE come from the germline V gene (reference sequence). CDR3 protein: CASSLFQGAGSYNEQFF. The DNA for the CDR3 is TGTGCCAGCAGCTTGTTTCAGGGGGCAGGATCCTACAATGAACAGTTCTTC.

V and J are TRBV20-1 and TRBJ2-7; TRBD1 is a possible D gene (5 bases). This CDR3 has 14 residues. Germline-derived CDR1 and CDR2 are DFQATT and SNEGSKA (reference sequence). Trimming left V 4 bases short and J 2 bases short, with 15 bases between. The CDR3: CSATARTWAYEQYF. CDR3 nucleotides: TGCAGTGCTACCGCGAGGACATGGGCCTACGAGCAGTACTTC.

The CDR3 spells CASRPGTLGWEYF. For the CDR3, the DNA is TGCGCCAGCCGCCCCGGGACCCTGGGGTGGGAGTACTTC. The chain couples TRBV5-1 to TRBJ2-7; D tentatively fits TRBD1 or TRBD2 (5 bases each). Deletions cut 7 bases from V and 11 bases from J, with 22 bases between. This CDR3 region has 13 residues. Germline-derived CDR1 and CDR2 are SGHRS and YFSETQ.

Worth noting for this clonotype: At one end the junction does not follow the germline gene, possibly because of a read error. The chain is built from TRBV15 and TRBJ1-6; D gene uncertain. CDR3 length: 13 residues. Germline CDR1 and CDR2: LNHNV and YYDKDF (reference sequence). The CDR3 sequence: CATGRDLRSPPHF. As DNA, the CDR3 is TGTGCCACCGGCAGAGATCTGAGATCACCCCCCCACTTT.

The V call is TRBV20-1, the J call TRBJ2-3, with TRBD2 identical over 7 bases. This CDR3 spans 14 amino acids. V lost 5 bases to trimming and J lost 4 bases; unmatched junction nucleotides: 9. The germline gives CDR1 DFQATT, CDR2 SNEGSKA (reference sequence). This CDR3 reads CSARPRAGADTQYF. The CDR3 nucleotides read TGCAGTGCTCGCCCTCGGGCGGGAGCAGATACGCAGTATTTT.

This clonotype has only a few counts. J is TRBJ2-1 and V is TRBV12-3 or TRBV12-4; 9 bases map to TRBD2. The J call is doubtful: the DNA matches TRBJ2-7 better. The CDR3 runs 14 residues. CDR3 nucleotides: TGTGCCAGCAGTGCCGGCGGGGGGGCTTATGAGCAGTACTTC. Its translation: CASSAGGGAYEQYF.

A word on this clonotype: A much larger clone differs by one base, so this may be a read error. V is TRBV6-6 and J is TRBJ2-5; 12 positions agree with TRBD2. This CDR3 region has 15 residues. With 6 bases clipped from V and 0 bases from J, the junction kept 2 bases outside the gene matches. The germline V gene has CDR1 MNHNY and CDR2 SVGAGI (reference sequence). The CDR3 nucleotides are TGTGCCAGCAGCCGGACTAGCGGGGACCAAGAGACCCAGTACTTC. Protein sequence: CASSRTSGDQETQYF.

V is TRBV20-1 and J is TRBJ2-4, with 9 bases aligning to TRBD2. With 2 bases clipped from V and 13 bases from J, the junction kept 12 bases outside the gene matches. Germline V gene sequence: CDR1 DFQATT, CDR2 SNEGSKA (reference sequence). CDR3 length: 14 amino acids. The CDR3 region is CSARRLAETGEQYF. The CDR3 region has the DNA TGCAGTGCTAGAAGACTAGCGGAAACGGGGGAGCAGTACTTC.